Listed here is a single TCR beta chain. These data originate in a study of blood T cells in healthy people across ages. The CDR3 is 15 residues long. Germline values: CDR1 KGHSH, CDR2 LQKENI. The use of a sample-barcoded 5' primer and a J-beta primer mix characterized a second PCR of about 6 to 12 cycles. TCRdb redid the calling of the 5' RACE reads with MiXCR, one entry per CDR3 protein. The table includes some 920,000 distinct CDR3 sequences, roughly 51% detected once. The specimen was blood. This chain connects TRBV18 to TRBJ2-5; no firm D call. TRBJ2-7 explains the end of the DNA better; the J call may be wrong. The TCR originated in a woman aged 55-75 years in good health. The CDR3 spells CASSSTWLGPSEQYF. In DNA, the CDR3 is TGTGCCAGCTCGTCTACCTGGCTAGGTCCCTCCGAGCAGTACTTC.